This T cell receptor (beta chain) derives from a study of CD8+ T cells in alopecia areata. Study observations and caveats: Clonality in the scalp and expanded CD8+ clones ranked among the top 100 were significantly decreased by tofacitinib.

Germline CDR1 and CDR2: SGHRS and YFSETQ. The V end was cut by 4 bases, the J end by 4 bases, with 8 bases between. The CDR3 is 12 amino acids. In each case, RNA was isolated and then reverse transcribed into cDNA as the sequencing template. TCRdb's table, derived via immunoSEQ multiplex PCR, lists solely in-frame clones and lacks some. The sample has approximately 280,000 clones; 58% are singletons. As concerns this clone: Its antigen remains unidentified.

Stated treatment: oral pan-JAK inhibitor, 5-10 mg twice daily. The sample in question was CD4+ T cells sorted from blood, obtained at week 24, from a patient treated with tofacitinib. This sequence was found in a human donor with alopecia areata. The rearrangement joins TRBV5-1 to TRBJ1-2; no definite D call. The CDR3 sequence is CASSIESYGYTF. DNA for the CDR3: TGCGCCAGCAGCATTGAGAGCTATGGCTACACCTTC.